These 32 T cell receptor beta chains were all obtained from the same sample, sequenced in a study of T cell repertoires in cytomegalovirus infection. TCRdb processed the reads anew with MiXCR; each CDR3 protein has one entry. The sample holds 150,000 to 200,000 distinct CDR3 sequences, around an eighth seen once. The sample taken for sequencing was PBMCs. The receptors shown here come from a human donor in good health (CMV status not recorded). Some clones in this sample may be carry-over from other donors' samples.

This clonotype was counted at least ten times. One end of the junction does not line up with germline, which may come from a read error. The rearrangement joins TRBV4-1 to TRBJ1-3; D ambiguous. The CDR3 totals 16 residues. Germline V gives CDR1 MGHRA, CDR2 YSYEKL. The DNA for the CDR3 is TGTGCCAGCAGCCAAGCTCCTTTCGGCTCTGGAAACACCATATATTTT. Amino acid sequence: CASSQAPFGSGNTIYF.

This clonotype was counted at least ten times. This chain links TRBV7-2 with TRBJ2-1, with D tentatively TRBD1 or TRBD2 (5 bases each). Germline CDR1 reads SGHTA; CDR2 reads FQGNSA. V dropped 7 bases and J dropped 6 bases, with 10 bases sitting between them. The CDR3 has 12 residues. CDR3 in amino acids: CASTGTINEQFF. The CDR3 DNA is TGTGCCAGCACTGGGACCATCAATGAGCAGTTCTTC.

This clonotype was counted only a few times. This chain joins TRBV25-1 and TRBJ2-3, with 8 nucleotides matching TRBD2. V lost 2 bases, J lost 4 bases, and 23 bases stayed unmatched. Germline lookup yields CDR1 MGHDK and CDR2 SYGVNS. CDR3 size: 21 residues. Written as DNA, the CDR3 is TGTGCCAGCAGTGAAGAAACCAGCTTAATAAGAGCGGGAGAAAACCCAGATACGCAGTATTTT. It translates to CASSEETSLIRAGENPDTQYF.

Only a few counts were recorded for this clonotype. This chain connects TRBV14 to TRBJ1-1, with D hard to call. Germline assignment: CDR1 SGHDN and CDR2 FVKESK. The CDR3 is made up of 15 amino acids. Trimming removed 2 bases at V and 0 bases at J, with 10 bases between. CDR3 in DNA: TGTGCCAGCAGCCAAATGATCCAGATGAACACTGAAGCTTTCTTT. Protein sequence: CASSQMIQMNTEAFF.

This clonotype was seen many times. CDR3 bases: TGTGCCAGCAGCACCTCATCGGCCGGGACAGGGGGCTTTGTAGCCAAAAACATTCAGTACTTC. This codes for CASSTSSAGTGGFVAKNIQYF. The chain carries TRBV7-2 and TRBJ2-4, with 12 bases matching TRBD1. The V and J ends lost 5 bases and 0 bases, in that order; junction bases with no gene match: 17. CDR3 length equals 21 residues. The germline V gene has CDR1 SGHTA and CDR2 FQGNSA. The full variable domain, rest sourced from reference TRBV7-2 and TRBJ2-4, is GAGVSQSPSNKVTEKGKDVELRCDPISGHTALYWYRQSLGQGLEFLIYFQGNSAPDKSGLPSDRFSAERTGGSVSTLTIQRTQQEDSAVYLCASSTSSAGTGGFVAKNIQYFGAGTRLSVL.

V gene TRBV3-1 combines with J gene TRBJ1-2; 7 positions match TRBD1. Germline loops: CDR1 LGHDT, CDR2 YNNKEL (reference sequence). The CDR3 is made up of 13 amino acids. V lost 4 bases, J lost 4 bases, and 3 bases stayed unmatched. CDR3 nucleotides: TGTGCCAGCAGCCGGGACAGCTTCTATGGCTACACCTTC. Translating it yields CASSRDSFYGYTF. Supplemented by reference TRBV3-1 and TRBJ1-2, the full variable domain reads DTAVSQTPKYLVTQMGNDKSIKCEQNLGHDTMYWYKQDSKKFLKIMFSYNNKELIINETVPNRFSPKSPDKAHLNLHINSLELGDSAVYFCASSRDSFYGYTFGSGTRLTVV.

The chain couples TRBV15 to TRBJ2-1; D may be TRBD1 (6 bases). Germline-derived CDR1 and CDR2 are LNHNV and YYDKDF (reference sequence). This CDR3 contains 14 residues. With 0 bases removed from V and 8 bases from J, the gap between germline ends came to 11 bases. CDR3 residues: CATSREVQGYEQFF. CDR3 nucleotide sequence: TGTGCCACCAGCAGAGAGGTACAGGGCTATGAGCAGTTCTTC.

This clonotype has only a few counts. The V call is TRBV9, the J call TRBJ1-5, with 7 bases lining up with TRBD1. Germline values: CDR1 SGDLS, CDR2 YYNGEE. Trimming removed 3 bases from V and 6 bases from J; junction bases left unmatched: 6. The CDR3 totals 14 residues. In DNA form, the CDR3 reads TGTGCCAGCAGCGCGGAGGGGACAGTTCAGCCCCAGCATTTT. Protein: CASSAEGTVQPQHF.

This clonotype was detected many times. V and J are TRBV27 and TRBJ1-6, with 7 bases matching TRBD1. The junction had 7 bases not matched to a gene; V was cut back by 6 bases and J by 5 bases. Germline assignment: CDR1 MNHEY and CDR2 SMNVEV (reference sequence). This CDR3 is built from 15 residues. DNA of the CDR3: TGTGCCAGCAGCACGAACAGGGGACATAATTCACCCCTCCACTTT. Translating it yields CASSTNRGHNSPLHF.

Ten or more counts support this clonotype. CDR3 sequence: CASSLGLEIYEQFF. The CDR3 region has the DNA TGTGCCAGCAGCCTCGGACTAGAAATTTATGAGCAGTTCTTC. The V gene is TRBV7-2, the J gene TRBJ2-1; TRBD2 matches 7 bases. This CDR3 has 14 amino acids. Per the germline V gene, CDR1 is SGHTA and CDR2 is FQGNSA. V dropped 5 bases and J dropped 8; count of bases not matched to a gene: 9.

There are many counts of this clonotype. This chain connects TRBV7-2 to TRBJ1-1, with no clear D. V lost 5 bases and J 1 base, leaving 14 bases between the germline ends. This CDR3 is 15 amino acids long. Germline lookup yields CDR1 SGHTA and CDR2 FQGNSA. CDR3 nucleotide sequence: TGTGCCAGCAGCCCACCGAGGACGGCGAACACTGAAGCTTTCTTT. This encodes CASSPPRTANTEAFF.

In its sample, this clonotype was seen many times. The chain links TRBV5-4 to TRBJ2-5; D call uncertain. Trimming shortened V by 3 bases and J by 2 bases, and 11 bases separated the two germline ends. CDR3 length: 14 residues. CDR1 and CDR2 from the germline V gene are SGHNT and YYREEE (reference sequence). CDR3 in amino acids: CASSSRPAQETQYF. In DNA form, the CDR3 reads TGTGCCAGCAGCTCACGTCCGGCTCAAGAGACCCAGTACTTC. The entire variable domain, with the rest obtained from reference TRBV5-4 and TRBJ2-5, is as follows: ETGVTQSPTHLIKTRGQQVTLRCSSQSGHNTVSWYQQALGQGPQFIFQYYREEENGRGNFPPRFSGLQFPNYSSELNVNALELDDSALYLCASSSRPAQETQYFGPGTRLLVL.

The chain is built from TRBV28 and TRBJ2-1; D is ambiguous. From germline, CDR1 is MDHEN and CDR2 SYDVKM. With 3 bases removed from V and 12 bases from J, the gap between germline ends came to 12 bases. The CDR3 consists of 12 residues. DNA of the CDR3: TGTGCCAGCAGTTTTGCTCTCCGTGGGCAGTTCTTC. This encodes CASSFALRGQFF.

This clonotype has only a few counts. The genes are TRBV7-9 and TRBJ2-2; D assignment may be TRBD1 or TRBD2 (5 bases each). This CDR3 spans 15 amino acids. CDR1 is SEHNR, CDR2 FQNEAQ, per germline (reference sequence). Deletions cut 10 bases from V and 3 bases from J, with 18 bases between. CDR3 sequence reads: CAIPWGTVYTGELFF. For the CDR3, the DNA is TGTGCCATCCCCTGGGGGACGGTTTACACCGGGGAGCTGTTTTTT.

This clonotype was recorded many times. V and J are TRBV7-2 and TRBJ2-7, with a possible D match to TRBD1 (5 bases). The CDR3 spans 13 residues. Germline loops: CDR1 SGHTA, CDR2 FQGNSA. V was trimmed by 4 bases and J by 4 bases, leaving 11 bases between them. CDR3 region: CASSSNRQYEQYF. CDR3 sequence (DNA): TGTGCCAGCAGCTCCAATCGACAGTACGAGCAGTACTTC.

This clonotype was picked up a small number of times. The chain has TRBV28 and TRBJ2-5, with D unclear. V was pared by 0 bases and J by 0 bases, with 5 bases between. The germline V gene has CDR1 MDHEN and CDR2 SYDVKM. The CDR3 is made up of 14 amino acids. This CDR3 is CASSLWADQETQYF. CDR3 nucleotide sequence: TGTGCCAGCAGTTTATGGGCGGACCAAGAGACCCAGTACTTC.

The table lists this clonotype with a count of one. V usage is TRBV5-5 and J usage is TRBJ2-1, with a weak D call TRBD2 (6 bases). Trimming pared 2 bases from V and 6 bases from J, leaving 15 bases between. Germline CDR1 reads SGHKS; CDR2 reads YYEKEE (reference sequence). The CDR3 covers 15 residues. The DNA for the CDR3 is TGTGCCAGCAGCTTACGGATTAGCGGTGGCAATGAGCAGTTCTTC. Translated: CASSLRISGGNEQFF.

This clonotype was recorded at least ten times. V gene TRBV6-1 combines with J gene TRBJ2-7, with 8 bases lining up with TRBD1. Germline lookup yields CDR1 MNHNS and CDR2 SASEGT. The CDR3 totals 13 residues. Trimming at V came to 5 bases and at J to 5 bases, leaving 5 bases not matched to a gene. This CDR3 reads CASSRTGSDEQYF. Here the CDR3 DNA reads TGTGCCAGCAGTAGGACAGGGTCAGACGAGCAGTACTTC.

In its sample, this clonotype was seen many times. This chain uses TRBV28 with TRBJ2-5, with 7 bases that match TRBD1. Trimming at V came to 5 bases and at J to 4 bases, leaving 10 bases not matched to a gene. The V gene's germline CDR1 is MDHEN and CDR2 SYDVKM. CDR3 length equals 15 residues. This CDR3 is CASSTPQGPPETQYF. In DNA form, the CDR3 reads TGTGCCAGCAGTACCCCACAGGGGCCCCCAGAGACCCAGTACTTC.

This clonotype was picked up many times. The rearrangement joins TRBV12-3 or TRBV12-4 to TRBJ2-7; a weak D match, TRBD1 (6 bases). CDR3 size: 14 residues. V shed 6 bases and J shed 5 bases, with 17 bases lying between them. The CDR3 here is CASSRVGGTDEQYF. CDR3 nucleotides: TGTGCCAGCAGCCGCGTAGGGGGAACGGACGAGCAGTACTTC.

This sequence joins TRBV5-4 and TRBJ2-1; D may be TRBD1 or TRBD2 (5 bases each). V lost 4 bases, J lost 7 bases, and 9 bases lay in between. The germline V gene has CDR1 SGHNT and CDR2 YYREEE (reference sequence). The length of the CDR3 is 12 residues. The CDR3 bases are TGTGCCAGCAGCCCCGGGACGAATGAGCAGTTCTTC. As protein: CASSPGTNEQFF.

The table lists this clonotype with many counts. This rearrangement joins TRBV28 to TRBJ2-7, with TRBD2 matching over 13 bases. The CDR3 covers 20 residues. Per germline, CDR1 MDHEN and CDR2 SYDVKM. V trimming: 6 bases; J trimming: 0 bases; junction bases outside the gene matches: 17. The CDR3 coding sequence is TGTGCCAGCAGGTTTGGGGGGAATGGGGGACTAGCGGGACCCTCCTACGAGCAGTACTTC. Translating it yields CASRFGGNGGLAGPSYEQYF.

This clonotype was detected ten times or more. V usage is TRBV7-2 and J usage is TRBJ1-1; tentative D call: TRBD1 (5 bases). The CDR3 covers 14 residues. V shed 1 base and J shed 1 base, with 7 bases lying between them. The germline gives CDR1 SGHTA, CDR2 FQGNSA. The CDR3 DNA follows: TGTGCCAGCAGCTTAGGAGGGGCGAACACTGAAGCTTTCTTT. Translated: CASSLGGANTEAFF. Drawing the rest from reference TRBV7-2 and TRBJ1-1, the complete variable domain is GAGVSQSPSNKVTEKGKDVELRCDPISGHTALYWYRQSLGQGLEFLIYFQGNSAPDKSGLPSDRFSAERTGGSVSTLTIQRTQQEDSAVYLCASSLGGANTEAFFGQGTRLTVV.

This chain connects TRBV25-1 to TRBJ2-7; D ambiguous. The CDR3 spans 11 residues. Germline CDR1 reads MGHDK; CDR2 reads SYGVNS. The V end lost 1 base, the J end lost 5 bases, and 3 bases lay between the germline ends. CDR3 sequence (DNA): TGTGCCAGCAGTGAATTGCACGAGCAGTACTTC. It encodes CASSELHEQYF.

This clonotype turned up a few times. J is TRBJ2-5 and V is TRBV28; a possible D gene is TRBD2 (5 bases). Germline CDR1 and CDR2: MDHEN and SYDVKM. The CDR3 sequence is 15 residues long. Deletions cut 1 base from V and 1 base from J, with 10 bases between. The CDR3 here is CASSLFGNTQETQYF. CDR3 coding DNA: TGTGCCAGCAGTTTATTCGGGAACACCCAAGAGACCCAGTACTTC.

This clonotype has at least ten counts. The chain carries TRBV7-2 and TRBJ1-5, with D possibly matching TRBD1 (5 bases). Trimming took off 0 bases at V and 7 bases at J, with 10 bases between the two ends. Germline V CDR1 and CDR2: SGHTA, FQGNSA. There are 14 residues in the CDR3. CDR3 protein: CASSLAGVGQPQHF. DNA for the CDR3: TGTGCCAGCAGCTTAGCAGGGGTAGGGCAGCCCCAGCATTTT.

V usage is TRBV7-2 and J usage is TRBJ1-1, with D possibly TRBD1 on 6 matching bases. The CDR3 loop spans 13 amino acids. Trimming stripped 2 bases from V and 6 bases from J, with 10 bases between. CDR1 and CDR2 from the germline V gene are SGHTA and FQGNSA. The CDR3 region is CASSLRDKPEAFF. CDR3 DNA sequence: TGTGCCAGCAGCTTAAGGGACAAGCCTGAAGCTTTCTTT.

This clonotype has only a few counts. V and J are TRBV6-1 and TRBJ2-3, with 7 bases lining up with TRBD1. CDR3 size: 15 residues. Germline assignment: CDR1 MNHNS and CDR2 SASEGT. V lost 5 bases to trimming and J lost 1 base; unmatched junction nucleotides: 6. The CDR3 reads CASSLDRAGTDTQYF. The DNA of the CDR3 is TGTGCCAGCAGTCTCGACAGGGCGGGCACAGATACGCAGTATTTT.

This clonotype was seen at least ten times. V usage is TRBV7-3 and J usage is TRBJ2-1; D is possibly TRBD1 (6 bases). From germline, CDR1 is SGHTA and CDR2 FQGTGA. With 2 bases removed from V and 9 bases from J, the gap between germline ends came to 11 bases. The CDR3 covers 13 residues. The CDR3 here is CASSLGGLGEQFF. CDR3 nucleotides: TGTGCCAGCAGCTTAGGGGGCCTCGGTGAGCAGTTCTTC.

The rearrangement uses TRBV28 and TRBJ2-1; TRBD2 agrees at 10 bases. Germline loops: CDR1 MDHEN, CDR2 SYDVKM. V was clipped by 5 bases and J by 0 bases; unmatched bases: 4. CDR3 length: 16 residues. The CDR3 spells CASSPVAGGSYNEQFF. As DNA, the CDR3 is TGTGCCAGCAGTCCCGTAGCGGGAGGCTCCTACAATGAGCAGTTCTTC.

There are many counts of this clonotype. This chain joins TRBV11-3 and TRBJ2-1; tentative D call: TRBD2 (6 bases). The CDR3 is 15 residues long. V was trimmed by 5 bases and J by 7 bases, leaving 18 bases between them. In germline, CDR1 is SGHNT, CDR2 YENEEA. CDR3: CASSPLPGLVNEQFF. The DNA for the CDR3 is TGTGCCAGCAGCCCTCTTCCGGGACTCGTAAATGAGCAGTTCTTC.

A few counts support this clonotype. The chain links TRBV29-1 to TRBJ1-2, with D possibly matching TRBD1 (6 bases). Trimming removed 8 bases from V and 6 bases from J, with 16 bases in between. The CDR3 sequence is 12 residues long. The V gene's germline CDR1 is SQVTM and CDR2 ANQGSEA. The CDR3 nucleotides are TGCAGCTCCTCAGGGGCGAAGGATGGCTACACCTTC. This translates into CSSSGAKDGYTF.